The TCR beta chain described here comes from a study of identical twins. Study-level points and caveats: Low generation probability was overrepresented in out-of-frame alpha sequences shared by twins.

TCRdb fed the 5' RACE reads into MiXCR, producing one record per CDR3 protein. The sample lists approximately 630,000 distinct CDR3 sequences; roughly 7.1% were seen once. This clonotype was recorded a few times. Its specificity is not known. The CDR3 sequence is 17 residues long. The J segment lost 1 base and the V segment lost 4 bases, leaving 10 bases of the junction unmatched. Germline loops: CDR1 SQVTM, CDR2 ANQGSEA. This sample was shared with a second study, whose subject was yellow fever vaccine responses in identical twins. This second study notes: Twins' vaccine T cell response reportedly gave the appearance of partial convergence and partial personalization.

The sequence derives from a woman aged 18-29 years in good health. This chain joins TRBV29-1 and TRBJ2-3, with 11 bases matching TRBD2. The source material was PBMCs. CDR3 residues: CSVVGLAGGFGTDTQYF. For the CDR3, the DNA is TGCAGCGTTGTAGGGCTAGCGGGAGGTTTTGGCACAGATACGCAGTATTTT.